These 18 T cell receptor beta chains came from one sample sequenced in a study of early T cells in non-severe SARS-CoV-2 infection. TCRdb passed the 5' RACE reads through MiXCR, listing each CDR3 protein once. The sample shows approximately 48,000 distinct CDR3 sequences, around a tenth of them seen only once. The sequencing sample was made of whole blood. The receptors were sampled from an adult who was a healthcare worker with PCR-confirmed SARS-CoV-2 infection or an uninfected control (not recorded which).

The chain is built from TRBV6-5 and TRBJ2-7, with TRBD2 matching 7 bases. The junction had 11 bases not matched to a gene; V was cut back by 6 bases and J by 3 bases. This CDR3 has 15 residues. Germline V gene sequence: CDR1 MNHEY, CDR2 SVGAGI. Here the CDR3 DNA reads TGTGCCAGCAGGCGGGGGAAATATCTGAGCTACGAGCAGTACTTC. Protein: CASRRGKYLSYEQYF.

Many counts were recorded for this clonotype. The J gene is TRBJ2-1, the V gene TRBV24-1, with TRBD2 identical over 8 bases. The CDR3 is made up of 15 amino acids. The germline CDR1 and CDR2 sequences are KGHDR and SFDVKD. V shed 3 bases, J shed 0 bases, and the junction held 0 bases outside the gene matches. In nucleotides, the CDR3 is TGTGCCACCAGTGATAGCGGGAGCTCCTACAATGAGCAGTTCTTC. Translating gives CATSDSGSSYNEQFF.

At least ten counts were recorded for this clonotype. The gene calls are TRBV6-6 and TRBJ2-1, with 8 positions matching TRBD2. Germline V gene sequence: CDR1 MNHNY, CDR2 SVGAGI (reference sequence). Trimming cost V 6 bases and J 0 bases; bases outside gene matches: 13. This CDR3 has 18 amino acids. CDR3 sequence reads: CASSPPAGEWSSYNEQFF. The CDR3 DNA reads TGTGCCAGCAGCCCCCCAGCGGGAGAATGGAGCTCCTACAATGAGCAGTTCTTC.

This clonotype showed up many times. In DNA form, the CDR3 reads TGTGCCAGCAGTTTGCCTAGCGGGACCCAAGAGACCCAGTACTTC. It codes for CASSLPSGTQETQYF. The gene calls are TRBV12-3 or TRBV12-4 and TRBJ2-5; 9 bases match TRBD2. The CDR3 runs 15 residues. Trimming at V came to 3 bases and at J to 1 base, leaving 3 bases not matched to a gene.

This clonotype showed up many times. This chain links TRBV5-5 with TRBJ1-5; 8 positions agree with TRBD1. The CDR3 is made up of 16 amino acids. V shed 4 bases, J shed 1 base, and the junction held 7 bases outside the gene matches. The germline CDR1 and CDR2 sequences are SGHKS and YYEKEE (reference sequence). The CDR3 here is CASSPTTGASNQPQHF. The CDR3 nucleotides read TGTGCCAGCAGCCCAACGACAGGGGCCAGCAATCAGCCCCAGCATTTT.

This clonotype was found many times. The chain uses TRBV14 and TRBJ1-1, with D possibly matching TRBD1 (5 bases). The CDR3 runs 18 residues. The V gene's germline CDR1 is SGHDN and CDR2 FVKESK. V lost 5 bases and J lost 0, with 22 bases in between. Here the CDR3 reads CASSTAGSTVLMNTEAFF. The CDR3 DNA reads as TGTGCCAGCAGCACGGCAGGGTCGACAGTTCTTATGAACACTGAAGCTTTCTTT.

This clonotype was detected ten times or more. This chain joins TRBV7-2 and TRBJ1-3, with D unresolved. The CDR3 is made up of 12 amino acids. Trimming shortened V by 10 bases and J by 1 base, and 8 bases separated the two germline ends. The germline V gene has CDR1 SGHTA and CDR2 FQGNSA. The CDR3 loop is CATDQSGNTIYF. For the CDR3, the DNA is TGTGCCACCGATCAATCTGGAAACACCATATATTTT.

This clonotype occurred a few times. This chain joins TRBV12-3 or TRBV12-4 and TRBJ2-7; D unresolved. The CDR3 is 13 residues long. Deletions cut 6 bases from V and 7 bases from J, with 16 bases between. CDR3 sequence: CASRPYPYLEQYF. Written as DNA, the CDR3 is TGTGCCAGCAGACCATACCCGTACCTGGAGCAGTACTTC.

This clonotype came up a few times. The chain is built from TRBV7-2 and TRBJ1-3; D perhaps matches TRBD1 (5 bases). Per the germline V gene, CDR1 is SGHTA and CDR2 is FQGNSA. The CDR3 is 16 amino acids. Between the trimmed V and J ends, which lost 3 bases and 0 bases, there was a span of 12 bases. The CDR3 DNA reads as TGTGCCAGCAGCTTTTCTCCAGGGAACTCTGGAAACACCATATATTTT. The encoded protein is CASSFSPGNSGNTIYF.

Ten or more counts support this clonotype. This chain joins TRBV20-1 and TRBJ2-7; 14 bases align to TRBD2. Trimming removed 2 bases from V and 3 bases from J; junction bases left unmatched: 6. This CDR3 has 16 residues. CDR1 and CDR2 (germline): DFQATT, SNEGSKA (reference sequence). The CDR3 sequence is CSARTLGTSGSYEQYF. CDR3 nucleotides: TGCAGTGCTAGAACTCTTGGGACTAGCGGGAGCTACGAGCAGTACTTC.

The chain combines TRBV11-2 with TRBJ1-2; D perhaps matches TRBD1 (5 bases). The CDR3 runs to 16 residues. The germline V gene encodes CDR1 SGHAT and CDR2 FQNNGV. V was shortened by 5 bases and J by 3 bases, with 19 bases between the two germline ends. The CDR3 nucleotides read TGTGCCAGCAGCCCCTTCCCGCGACAGACCTACTATGGCTACACCTTC. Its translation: CASSPFPRQTYYGYTF. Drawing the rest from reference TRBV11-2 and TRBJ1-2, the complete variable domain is EAGVAQSPRYKIIEKRQSVAFWCNPISGHATLYWYQQILGQGPKLLIQFQNNGVVDDSQLPKDRFSAERLKGVDSTLKIQPAKLEDSAVYLCASSPFPRQTYYGYTFGSGTRLTVV.

The CDR3 sequence is CASSGAPDSTDTQYF. CDR3 DNA: TGTGCCAGCAGTGGGGCTCCGGACAGCACAGATACGCAGTATTTT. The genes are TRBV2 and TRBJ2-3; no firm D call. The CDR3 consists of 15 residues. Trimming left V 4 bases short and J 0 bases short, with 11 bases between. Germline CDR1 and CDR2: SNHLY and FYNNEI.

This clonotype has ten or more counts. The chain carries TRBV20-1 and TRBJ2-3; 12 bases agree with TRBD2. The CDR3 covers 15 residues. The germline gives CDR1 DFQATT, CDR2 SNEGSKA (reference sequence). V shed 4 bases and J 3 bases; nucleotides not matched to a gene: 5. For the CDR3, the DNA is TGCAGTGCTAAACCGACTAGCGGGAGAACAGATACGCAGTATTTT. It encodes CSAKPTSGRTDTQYF.

CDR3 sequence (DNA): TGTGCCAGCAGTGTTGGGACAGGGGTACTTTACGAGCAGTACTTC. Its protein is CASSVGTGVLYEQYF. V usage is TRBV6-1 and J usage is TRBJ2-7, with 10 positions matching TRBD1. This CDR3 spans 15 amino acids. J lost 4 bases, V lost 4 bases, and 7 bases had no gene match. Germline assignment: CDR1 MNHNS and CDR2 SASEGT.

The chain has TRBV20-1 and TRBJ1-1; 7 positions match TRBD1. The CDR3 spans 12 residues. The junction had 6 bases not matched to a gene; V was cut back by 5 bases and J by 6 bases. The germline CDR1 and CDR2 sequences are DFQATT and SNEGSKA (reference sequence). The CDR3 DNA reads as TGCAGTGCTCGACAGGGACCCTCTGAAGCTTTCTTT. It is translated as CSARQGPSEAFF.

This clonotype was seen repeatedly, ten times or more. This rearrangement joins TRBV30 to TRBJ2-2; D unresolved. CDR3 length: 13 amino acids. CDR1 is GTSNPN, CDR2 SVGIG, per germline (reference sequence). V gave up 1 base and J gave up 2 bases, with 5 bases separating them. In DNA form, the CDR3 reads TGTGCCTGGAGTGCCACTAACACCGGGGAGCTGTTTTTT. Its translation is CAWSATNTGELFF.

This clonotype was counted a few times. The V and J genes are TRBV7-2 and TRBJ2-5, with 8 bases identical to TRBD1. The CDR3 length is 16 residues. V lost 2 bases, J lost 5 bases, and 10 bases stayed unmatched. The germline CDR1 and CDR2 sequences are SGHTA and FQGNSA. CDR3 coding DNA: TGTGCCAGCAGCTTAATCAGGGGGCTGGGTTATGAGACCCAGTACTTC. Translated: CASSLIRGLGYETQYF.

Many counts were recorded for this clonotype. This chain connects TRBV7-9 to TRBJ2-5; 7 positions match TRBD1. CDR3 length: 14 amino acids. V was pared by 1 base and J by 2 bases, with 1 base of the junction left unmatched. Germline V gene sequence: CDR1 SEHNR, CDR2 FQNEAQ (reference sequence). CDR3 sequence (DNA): TGTGCCAGCAGCTTAGGACAGGGACAAGAGACCCAGTACTTC. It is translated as CASSLGQGQETQYF.